The clone carrying this TCR beta chain was observed a few times. Its antigen is unknown. The V end was cut by 1 base, the J end by 4 bases, with 16 bases between. This CDR3 has 15 residues. CDR1 is SQVTM, CDR2 ANQGSEA, per germline. MiXCR, applied by TCRdb to the RT-PCR reads, yields one record per CDR3 protein. Here the sample spans under 950,000 distinct CDR3 sequences, around 20% being singletons. This sample is part of a study of response to subunit inactivated influenza vaccine. Study-level points and caveats: The authors offered the suggestion that each seasonal influenza vaccination recruits few new T cells.

The rearrangement uses TRBV29-1 and TRBJ1-2; D possibly corresponds to TRBD1 (5 bases). The source was PBMCs from blood, collected approximately 5 days after vaccination. This receptor was taken from a man over 45 who received an inactivated influenza vaccine. The CDR3 bases are TGCAGCGTTGAAGTGGGGACGGGGGGGATCTATGGCTACACCTTC. Translating gives CSVEVGTGGIYGYTF.